One and the same sample provided the 17 T cell receptor beta chains below, sequenced in a study of cytomegalovirus exposure and HLA in healthy donors. With 60 Vbeta and 13 Jbeta primers, the PCR was carried out. Method: immunoSEQ multiplex PCR; TCRdb's copy keeps in-frame clones and lacks some. This sample yields approximately 190,000 clones, of which roughly 73% are seen a single time; over 2% belongs to the top ten. The sample comprised PBMCs. These receptors originate from a woman in her 30s in good health and CMV-seropositive.

The J gene is TRBJ2-3, the V gene TRBV9; TRBD2 agrees at 7 bases. Trimming removed 1 base from V and 4 bases from J; junction bases left unmatched: 9. The CDR3 covers 16 residues. The germline V gene encodes CDR1 SGDLS and CDR2 YYNGEE. The CDR3 here is CASSVSGSGNPDTQYF. For the CDR3, the DNA is TGTGCCAGCAGCGTATCGGGCAGCGGGAACCCAGATACGCAGTATTTT.

The chain recombines TRBV2 with TRBJ2-1; 12 nucleotides align to TRBD2. This CDR3 is 11 amino acids long. The V segment lost 6 bases and the J segment 15 bases; nucleotides outside the gene matches: 3. The V gene's germline CDR1 is SNHLY and CDR2 FYNNEI. For the CDR3, the DNA is TGTGCCAGCAGGACTAGCGGGGGTTTGTTCTTC. Translated, it gives CASRTSGGLFF.

The chain links TRBV27 to TRBJ2-3, with D tentatively TRBD1 (5 bases). The germline gives CDR1 MNHEY, CDR2 SMNVEV (reference sequence). V was pared by 6 bases and J by 1 base, with 14 bases between. The CDR3 sequence is 15 residues long. CDR3 nucleotide sequence: TGTGCCAGCAGATGGGTAGGGGCGGGCACAGATACGCAGTATTTT. It codes for CASRWVGAGTDTQYF.

J is TRBJ2-1 and V is TRBV6-5; 7 bases fit TRBD1. Per germline, CDR1 MNHEY and CDR2 SVGAGI. CDR3 size: 14 residues. The V and J ends lost 0 bases and 9 bases, in that order; junction bases with no gene match: 5. The chain's CDR3 is CASSYSTGVGEQFF. Written as DNA, the CDR3 is TGTGCCAGCAGTTACTCAACAGGGGTGGGTGAGCAGTTCTTC.

The rearrangement links TRBV19 to TRBJ1-1; no firm D call. Trimming pared 3 bases from V and 4 bases from J, leaving 9 bases between. The CDR3 runs to 13 residues. CDR1 and CDR2 from the germline V gene are LNHDA and SQIVND (reference sequence). Here the CDR3 reads CASSIEVGTEAFF. Written as DNA, the CDR3 is TGTGCCAGTAGTATTGAGGTCGGCACTGAAGCTTTCTTT.

In this sample, this clone turned up once. The chain uses TRBV4-2 and TRBJ1-1; no firm D call. The CDR3 sequence is 12 residues long. Germline lookup yields CDR1 LGHNA and CDR2 YNFKEQ. Trimming removed 4 bases at V and 1 base at J, with 4 bases between. The chain's CDR3 is CASSPRNTEAFF. CDR3 coding DNA: TGTGCCAGCAGCCCCCGGAACACTGAAGCTTTCTTT.

The gene calls are TRBV6-5 and TRBJ2-7; no reliable D call. CDR1 is MNHEY, CDR2 SVGAGI, per germline. This CDR3 is 14 amino acids long. V gave up 0 bases and J gave up 1 base, with 7 bases separating them. This CDR3 reads CASSYSGGSYEQYF. The CDR3 DNA reads TGTGCCAGCAGTTACTCAGGCGGATCCTACGAGCAGTACTTC.

This clone was seen only a few times. The CDR3 bases are TGTGCCAGCAGCCAAGATGGACAGGGAGGCTTTGGGCAGTACTTC. The encoded protein is CASSQDGQGGFGQYF. This chain uses TRBV4-2 with TRBJ2-7; the match to TRBD1 covers 8 bases. CDR1 and CDR2 from the germline V gene are LGHNA and YNFKEQ. The V segment lost 0 bases and the J segment 9 bases; nucleotides outside the gene matches: 10. CDR3 length: 15 residues.

This clone was detected a few times. The V call is TRBV4-2, the J call TRBJ1-1; no reliable D call. The CDR3 spans 14 residues. V lost 8 bases to trimming and J lost 1 base, with 14 bases between them. In germline, CDR1 is LGHNA, CDR2 YNFKEQ. The chain's CDR3 is CASEAELGNTEAFF. In DNA form, the CDR3 reads TGTGCCAGCGAGGCGGAATTAGGGAACACTGAAGCTTTCTTT.

This clone has only one observation. The chain employs TRBV5-1 and TRBJ2-3, with 10 bases that match TRBD2. V lost 4 bases, J lost 3 bases, and 5 bases stayed unmatched. The CDR3 spans 15 residues. Germline CDR1 is SGHRS and CDR2 is YFSETQ. CDR3 coding DNA: TGCGCCAGCAGCACGCTAGCGGGAGATACAGATACGCAGTATTTT. Its translation is CASSTLAGDTDTQYF.

This chain joins TRBV28 and TRBJ2-1; 7 nucleotides match TRBD2. The CDR3 covers 16 residues. Germline V CDR1 and CDR2: MDHEN, SYDVKM. V was pared by 2 bases and J by 5 bases, with 9 bases of the junction left unmatched. CDR3 DNA: TGTGCCAGCAGTTTAGGTGAGCGGGGACGACACAATGAGCAGTTCTTC. It yields the protein CASSLGERGRHNEQFF.

The V call is TRBV28, the J call TRBJ1-4; 8 bases fit TRBD1. In germline, CDR1 is MDHEN, CDR2 SYDVKM. Trimming removed 6 bases from V and 7 bases from J; junction bases left unmatched: 7. The CDR3 consists of 14 residues. CDR3 nucleotides: TGTGCCAGCAGGACAGGGGCGCGGAGTGAAAAACTGTTTTTT. Translating it yields CASRTGARSEKLFF.

The chain has TRBV7-9 and TRBJ1-4, with unresolved D. Germline V gene sequence: CDR1 SEHNR, CDR2 FQNEAQ (reference sequence). This CDR3 has 15 amino acids. Trimming pared 5 bases from V and 4 bases from J, leaving 14 bases between. The CDR3 here is CASSGGRISNEKLFF. CDR3 DNA sequence: TGTGCCAGCAGCGGAGGGCGGATTAGTAATGAAAAACTGTTTTTT.

The chain is built from TRBV7-9 and TRBJ1-1, with 11 bases fitting TRBD1. CDR1 SEHNR and CDR2 FQNEAQ come from the germline V gene (reference sequence). With V trimmed by 6 bases and J by 3 bases, 0 bases remained unmatched. The CDR3 consists of 13 residues. The CDR3 reads CASRGQGDTEAFF. In DNA, the CDR3 is TGTGCCAGCAGGGGACAGGGGGACACTGAAGCTTTCTTT.

The V gene is TRBV5-1, the J gene TRBJ1-6, with D unclear. V lost 0 bases and J 7 bases, leaving 5 bases between the germline ends. Per the germline V gene, CDR1 is SGHRS and CDR2 is YFSETQ. This CDR3 is 13 amino acids long. The CDR3 here is CASSLDLNSPLHF. The CDR3 DNA is TGCGCCAGCAGCTTGGACCTAAATTCACCCCTCCACTTT.

The CDR3 nucleotides read TGTGCCAGCAGCGTCGGTGGGACAGGGGGCTACTACGAGCAGTACTTC. This encodes CASSVGGTGGYYEQYF. The chain uses TRBV9 and TRBJ2-7; 12 nucleotides align to TRBD1. V was pared by 2 bases and J by 3 bases, with 6 bases of the junction left unmatched. The length of the CDR3 is 16 residues. The V gene's germline CDR1 is SGDLS and CDR2 YYNGEE.

This clone was detected only once. The CDR3 region is CASSYPPSLRLAGTKVAKNIQYF. DNA of the CDR3: TGTGCCAGCAGTTATCCACCCTCTCTGAGACTAGCGGGGACAAAGGTAGCCAAAAACATTCAGTACTTC. The chain employs TRBV6-7 and TRBJ2-4; 11 nucleotides agree with TRBD2. TRBV6-7 is an open reading frame, and its role is uncertain. V shed 3 bases, J shed 0 bases, and the junction held 22 bases outside the gene matches. The CDR3 is made up of 23 amino acids.